This T cell receptor beta chain was identified during a study of blood T cells in healthy people across ages. Study results and limitations: In older individuals, TCR beta diversity per million T cells was lower, falling roughly linearly with age. The long-lived group displayed more naive CD4+ cells, plus higher diversity, than the aged donors did.

The trim removed 4 bases at V and 0 bases at J, leaving 4 bases unmatched. Germline V CDR1 and CDR2: SGHKS, YYEKEE (reference sequence). This CDR3 has 15 amino acids. Primers used in a second PCR of about 7 to 12 cycles were a sample-barcoded 5' primer and a J-beta primer mix. TCRdb redid the calling of the 5' RACE reads with MiXCR, one entry per CDR3 protein. The data show 600,000 to 1,000,000 distinct CDR3 sequences, about 25% seen once. Of note for this clonotype: The antigen is undetermined.

The same data also contributed to another study, on T cells of mothers and their children. Per that paper: Related mother-child pairs showed slightly higher but non-significant overlap than unrelated pairs.

The material sequenced was blood. This sequence originates from a boy between 5 and 17 years old in good health. This chain links TRBV5-5 with TRBJ1-5; 7 bases are shared with TRBD1. The CDR3 bases are TGTGCCAGCAGCCCGGGACAGAATAGCAATCAGCCCCAGCATTTT. This translates into CASSPGQNSNQPQHF.